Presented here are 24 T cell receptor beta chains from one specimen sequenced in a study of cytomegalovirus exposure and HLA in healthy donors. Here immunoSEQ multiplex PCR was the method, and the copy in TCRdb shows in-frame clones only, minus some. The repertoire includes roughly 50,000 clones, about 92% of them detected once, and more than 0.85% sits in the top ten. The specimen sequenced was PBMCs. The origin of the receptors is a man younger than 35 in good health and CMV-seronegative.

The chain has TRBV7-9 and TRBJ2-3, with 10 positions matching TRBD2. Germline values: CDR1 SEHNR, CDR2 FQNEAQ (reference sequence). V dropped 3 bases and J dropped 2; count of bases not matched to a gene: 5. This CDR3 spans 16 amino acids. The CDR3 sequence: CASSFPSGSVTDTQYF. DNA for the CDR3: TGTGCCAGCAGCTTCCCTAGCGGGAGCGTCACAGATACGCAGTATTTT.

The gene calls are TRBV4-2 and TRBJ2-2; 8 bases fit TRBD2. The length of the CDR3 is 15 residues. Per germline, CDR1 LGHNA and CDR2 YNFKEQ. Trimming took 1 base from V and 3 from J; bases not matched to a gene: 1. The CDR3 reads CASSQAGGDTGELFF. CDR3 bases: TGTGCCAGCAGCCAAGCGGGGGGGGACACCGGGGAGCTGTTTTTT.

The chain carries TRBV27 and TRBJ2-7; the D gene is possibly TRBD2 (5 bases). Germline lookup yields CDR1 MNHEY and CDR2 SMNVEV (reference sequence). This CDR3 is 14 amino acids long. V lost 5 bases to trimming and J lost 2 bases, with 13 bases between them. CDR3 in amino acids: CASSPLTGTYEQYF. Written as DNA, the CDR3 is TGTGCCAGCAGTCCTCTGACGGGAACCTACGAGCAGTACTTC.

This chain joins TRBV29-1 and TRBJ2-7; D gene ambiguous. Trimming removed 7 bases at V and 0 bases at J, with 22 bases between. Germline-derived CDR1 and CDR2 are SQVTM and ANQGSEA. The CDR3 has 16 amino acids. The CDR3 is CSEAPPTGPRSYEQYF. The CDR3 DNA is TGCAGCGAAGCCCCACCGACGGGTCCCCGCTCCTACGAGCAGTACTTC.

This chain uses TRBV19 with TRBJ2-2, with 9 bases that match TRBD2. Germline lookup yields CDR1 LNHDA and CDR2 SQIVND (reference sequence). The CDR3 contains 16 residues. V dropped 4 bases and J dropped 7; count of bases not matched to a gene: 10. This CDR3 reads CASSREVAGAIGELFF. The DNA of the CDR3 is TGTGCCAGTAGTAGAGAAGTAGCGGGAGCTATCGGGGAGCTGTTTTTT.

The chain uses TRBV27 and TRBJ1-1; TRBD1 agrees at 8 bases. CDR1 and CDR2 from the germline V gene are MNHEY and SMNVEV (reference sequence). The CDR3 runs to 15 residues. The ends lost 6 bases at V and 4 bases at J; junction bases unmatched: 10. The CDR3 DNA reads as TGTGCCAGCAGATCCGGACAGGGAGGGGTCACTGAAGCTTTCTTT. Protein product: CASRSGQGGVTEAFF.

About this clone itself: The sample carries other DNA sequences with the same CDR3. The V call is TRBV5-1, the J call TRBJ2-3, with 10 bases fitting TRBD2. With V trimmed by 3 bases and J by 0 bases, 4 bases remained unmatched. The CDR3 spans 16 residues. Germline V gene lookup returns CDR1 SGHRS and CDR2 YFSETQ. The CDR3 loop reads CASSSLAGASTDTQYF. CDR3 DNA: TGCGCCAGCAGCTCGCTAGCGGGGGCTAGCACAGATACGCAGTATTTT.

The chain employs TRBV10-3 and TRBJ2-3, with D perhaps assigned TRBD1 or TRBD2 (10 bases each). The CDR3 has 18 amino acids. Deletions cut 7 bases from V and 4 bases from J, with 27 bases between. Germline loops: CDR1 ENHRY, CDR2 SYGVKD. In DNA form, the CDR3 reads TGTGCCATCAACCCGGGACAGGGGCCTAGCGGGAGAGCAGATACGCAGTATTTT. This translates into CAINPGQGPSGRADTQYF.

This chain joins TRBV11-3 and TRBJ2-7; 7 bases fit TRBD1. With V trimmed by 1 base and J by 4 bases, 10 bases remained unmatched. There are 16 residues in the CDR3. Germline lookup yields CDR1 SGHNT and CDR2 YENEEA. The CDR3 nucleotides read TGTGCCAGCAGCTTAGGCGAGGGGGCGATGAAATACGAGCAGTACTTC. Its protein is CASSLGEGAMKYEQYF.

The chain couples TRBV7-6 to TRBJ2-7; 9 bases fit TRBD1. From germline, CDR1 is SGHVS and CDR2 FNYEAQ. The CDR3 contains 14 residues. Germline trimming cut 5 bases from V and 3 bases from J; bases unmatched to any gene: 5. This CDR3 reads CASSVQGAFYEQYF. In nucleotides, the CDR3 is TGTGCCAGCAGCGTACAGGGGGCGTTCTACGAGCAGTACTTC.

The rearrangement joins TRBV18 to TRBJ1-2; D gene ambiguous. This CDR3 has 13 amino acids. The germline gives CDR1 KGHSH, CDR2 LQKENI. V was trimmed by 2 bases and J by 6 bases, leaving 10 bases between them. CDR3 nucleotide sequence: TGTGCCAGCTCACCAGGTGAACAGCATGGCTACACCTTC. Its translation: CASSPGEQHGYTF.

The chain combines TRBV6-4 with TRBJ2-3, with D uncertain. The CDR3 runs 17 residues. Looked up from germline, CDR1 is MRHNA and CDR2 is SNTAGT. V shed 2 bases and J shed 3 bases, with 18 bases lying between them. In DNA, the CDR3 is TGTGCCAGCAGTGACATTACCGGGTCCTTTTATACAGATACGCAGTATTTT. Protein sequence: CASSDITGSFYTDTQYF.

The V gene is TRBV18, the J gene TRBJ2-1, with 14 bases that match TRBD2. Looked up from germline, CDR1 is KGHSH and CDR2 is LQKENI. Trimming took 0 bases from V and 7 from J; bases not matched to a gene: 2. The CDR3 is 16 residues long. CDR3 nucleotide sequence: TGTGCCAGCTCACCACCGGGGACTAGCGGGAGAAATGAGCAGTTCTTC. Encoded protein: CASSPPGTSGRNEQFF.

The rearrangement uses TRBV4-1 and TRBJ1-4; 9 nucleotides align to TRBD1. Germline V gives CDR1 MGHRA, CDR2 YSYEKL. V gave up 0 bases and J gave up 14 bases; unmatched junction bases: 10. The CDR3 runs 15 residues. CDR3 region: CASSQDSGQGTGLFF. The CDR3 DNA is TGCGCCAGCAGCCAAGATAGTGGACAGGGGACGGGGCTGTTTTTT.

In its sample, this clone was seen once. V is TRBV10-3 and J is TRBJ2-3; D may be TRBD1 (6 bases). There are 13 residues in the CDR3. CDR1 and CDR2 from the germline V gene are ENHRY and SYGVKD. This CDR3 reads CASQGVSTDTQYF. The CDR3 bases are TGTGCTTCACAGGGCGTTAGCACAGATACGCAGTATTTT.

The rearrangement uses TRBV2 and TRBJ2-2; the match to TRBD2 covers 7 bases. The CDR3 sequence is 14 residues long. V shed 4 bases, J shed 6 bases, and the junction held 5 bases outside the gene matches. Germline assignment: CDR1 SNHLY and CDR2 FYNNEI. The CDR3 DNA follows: TGTGCCAGCAGTGGAGGGCTAGCGGCCGGGGAGCTGTTTTTT. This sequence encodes CASSGGLAAGELFF.

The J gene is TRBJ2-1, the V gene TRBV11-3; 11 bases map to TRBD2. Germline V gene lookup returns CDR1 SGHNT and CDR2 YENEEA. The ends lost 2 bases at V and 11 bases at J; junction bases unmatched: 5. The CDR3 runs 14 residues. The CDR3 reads CASSLILAGGQQFF. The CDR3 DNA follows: TGTGCCAGCAGCTTAATCCTAGCGGGGGGTCAGCAGTTCTTC.

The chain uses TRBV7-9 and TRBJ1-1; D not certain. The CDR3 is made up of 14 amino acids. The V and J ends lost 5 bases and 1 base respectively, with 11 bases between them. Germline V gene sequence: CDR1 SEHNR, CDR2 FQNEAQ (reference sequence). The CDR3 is CASSIDGGNTEAFF. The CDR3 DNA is TGTGCCAGCAGCATCGACGGAGGGAACACTGAAGCTTTCTTT. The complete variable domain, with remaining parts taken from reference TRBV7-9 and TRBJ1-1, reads DTGVSQNPRHKITKRGQNVTFRCDPISEHNRLYWYRQTLGQGPEFLTYFQNEAQLEKSRLLSDRFSAERPKGSFSTLEIQRTEQGDSAMYLCASSIDGGNTEAFFGQGTRLTVV.

This CDR3 reads CASTRETTGELFF. The DNA of the CDR3 is TGTGCCAGCACCCGAGAAACCACCGGGGAGCTGTTTTTT. The rearrangement links TRBV5-6 to TRBJ2-2; D gene uncertain. The CDR3 runs 13 residues. CDR1 is SGHDT and CDR2 is YYEEEE in the germline V gene. The V end was cut by 6 bases, the J end by 4 bases, with 10 bases between.

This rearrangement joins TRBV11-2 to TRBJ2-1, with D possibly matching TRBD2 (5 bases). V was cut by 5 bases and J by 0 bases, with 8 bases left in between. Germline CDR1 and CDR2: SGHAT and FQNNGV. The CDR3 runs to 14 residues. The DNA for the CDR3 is TGTGCCAGCAGCCCTCGGGGCTCCTACAATGAGCAGTTCTTC. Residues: CASSPRGSYNEQFF.

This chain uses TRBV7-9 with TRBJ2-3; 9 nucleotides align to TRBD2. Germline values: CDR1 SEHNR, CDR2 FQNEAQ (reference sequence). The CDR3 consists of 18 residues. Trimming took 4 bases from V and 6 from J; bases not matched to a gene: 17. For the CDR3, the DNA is TGTGCCAGCAGCTCTGCTAATAGGACTAGCGTCGAGGGGGATACGCAGTATTTT. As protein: CASSSANRTSVEGDTQYF. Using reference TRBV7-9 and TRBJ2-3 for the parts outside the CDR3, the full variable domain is DTGVSQNPRHKITKRGQNVTFRCDPISEHNRLYWYRQTLGQGPEFLTYFQNEAQLEKSRLLSDRFSAERPKGSFSTLEIQRTEQGDSAMYLCASSSANRTSVEGDTQYFGPGTRLTVL.

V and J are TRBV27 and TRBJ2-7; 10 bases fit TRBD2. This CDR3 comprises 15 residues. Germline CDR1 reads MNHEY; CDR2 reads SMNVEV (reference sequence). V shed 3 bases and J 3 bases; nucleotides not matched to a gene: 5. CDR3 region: CASSFGLAELYEQYF. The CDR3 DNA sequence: TGTGCCAGCAGTTTCGGACTAGCGGAACTCTACGAGCAGTACTTC.

The CDR3: CASSDNVYTEAFF. The CDR3 DNA is TGTGCCAGCAGTGATAATGTTTACACTGAAGCTTTCTTT. The chain joins TRBV2 to TRBJ1-1; D gene ambiguous. Trimming took off 3 bases at V and 3 bases at J, with 8 bases between the two ends. Germline CDR1 reads SNHLY; CDR2 reads FYNNEI. This CDR3 is built from 13 residues. Using reference TRBV2 and TRBJ1-1 for the parts outside the CDR3, the full variable domain is EPEVTQTPSHQVTQMGQEVILRCVPISNHLYFYWYRQILGQKVEFLVSFYNNEISEKSEIFDDQFSVERPDGSNFTLKIRSTKLEDSAMYFCASSDNVYTEAFFGQGTRLTVV.

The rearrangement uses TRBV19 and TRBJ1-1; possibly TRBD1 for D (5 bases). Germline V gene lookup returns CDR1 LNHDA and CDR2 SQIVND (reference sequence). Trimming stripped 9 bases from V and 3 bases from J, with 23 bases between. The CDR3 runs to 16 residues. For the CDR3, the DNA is TGTGCCAGCGCCTACGGGGGGGGGATAGGTGACACTGAAGCTTTCTTT. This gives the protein CASAYGGGIGDTEAFF.